Shown below are 5 T cell receptor beta chains from a single sample sequenced in a study of neoadjuvant nivolumab and ipilimumab in lung cancer. The repertoire was sequenced with immunoSEQ multiplex PCR; TCRdb's copy has only in-frame clones and lacks some. Among under 9,500 clones listed, 75% to 90% were seen once. The sample in question was tumor tissue, obtained after neoadjuvant nivolumab, alone or with ipilimumab, at or shortly before surgery. The receptor source for this set is an adult with non-small cell lung cancer.

The rearrangement uses TRBV10-3 and TRBJ1-1, with D tentatively TRBD1 (6 bases). Deletions cut 2 bases from V and 4 bases from J, with 17 bases between. Per germline, CDR1 ENHRY and CDR2 SYGVKD. The CDR3 runs to 16 residues. CDR3 protein: CAISEGGRGRSTEAFF. Written as DNA, the CDR3 is TGTGCCATCAGTGAGGGAGGCAGGGGAAGGAGCACTGAAGCTTTCTTT.

V is TRBV10-3 and J is TRBJ1-1; perhaps TRBD1 as D (6 bases). The CDR3 is 14 amino acids. The germline V gene encodes CDR1 ENHRY and CDR2 SYGVKD. V shed 4 bases and J shed 1 base, with 10 bases lying between them. The CDR3 DNA sequence: TGTGCCATCAGTGGACAGGCGGGGAACACTGAAGCTTTCTTT. Translation gives CAISGQAGNTEAFF.

As regards this clone: The same CDR3 can be traced to other DNA sequences in this sample. The chain employs TRBV6-1 and TRBJ1-3; possibly TRBD1 for D (5 bases). Germline CDR1 is MNHNS and CDR2 is SASEGT. V was shortened by 3 bases and J by 2 bases, with 11 bases between the two germline ends. The length of the CDR3 is 15 residues. The CDR3, as DNA: TGTGCCAGCAGTGAGAGGGGATTCGCTGGAAACACCATATATTTT. Translation: CASSERGFAGNTIYF.

V gene TRBV5-6 combines with J gene TRBJ2-2; D is perhaps TRBD1 (5 bases). Germline lookup yields CDR1 SGHDT and CDR2 YYEEEE. This CDR3 spans 13 amino acids. V lost 1 base and J lost 9, with 10 bases in between. The CDR3 is CASSLFTGRELFF. The DNA of the CDR3 is TGTGCCAGCAGCTTGTTTACAGGCCGGGAGCTGTTTTTT.

The chain links TRBV2 to TRBJ1-6; D may be TRBD1 (5 bases). CDR3 length equals 10 residues. CDR1 is SNHLY and CDR2 is FYNNEI in the germline V gene. The V end lost 6 bases, the J end lost 13 bases, and 7 bases lay between the germline ends. CDR3 loop: CASRGGPLHF. The CDR3 DNA is TGTGCCAGCAGGGGGGGGCCCCTCCACTTT.